Each of the 8 T cell receptor beta chains below was sequenced from the same sample in a study of cytomegalovirus exposure and HLA in healthy donors. The primer mix had 60 Vbeta and 13 Jbeta primers. Sequencing was performed with immunoSEQ multiplex PCR; in TCRdb, only in-frame clones are kept and a portion is missing. The sample lists about 160,000 clones, roughly four fifths occurring once. The sample taken for sequencing was PBMCs. The receptors come from a young woman in good health and CMV-seronegative.

The chain recombines TRBV18 with TRBJ2-1; TRBD2 is a possible D gene (6 bases). The germline V gene has CDR1 KGHSH and CDR2 LQKENI. The V and J ends lost 4 bases and 5 bases respectively, with 12 bases between them. CDR3 length: 14 residues. CDR3 residues: CASSRVGGDNEQFF. CDR3 coding DNA: TGTGCCAGCTCACGGGTAGGAGGGGACAATGAGCAGTTCTTC. The full variable domain, its missing parts supplied by reference TRBV18 and TRBJ2-1, is NAGVMQNPRHLVRRRGQEARLRCSPMKGHSHVYWYRQLPEEGLKFMVYLQKENIIDESGMPKERFSAEFPKEGPSILRIQQVVRGDSAAYFCASSRVGGDNEQFFGPGTRLTVL.

V is TRBV2 and J is TRBJ1-1; D is uncertain. The CDR3 runs 13 residues. The germline V gene has CDR1 SNHLY and CDR2 FYNNEI. The ends were cut back, 4 bases at V and 4 bases at J, with 10 bases in the middle. Here the CDR3 reads CASSGPLRTEAFF. The CDR3, as DNA: TGTGCCAGCAGTGGCCCGTTGCGCACTGAAGCTTTCTTT. Variable domain in full (rest from reference TRBV2 and TRBJ1-1): EPEVTQTPSHQVTQMGQEVILRCVPISNHLYFYWYRQILGQKVEFLVSFYNNEISEKSEIFDDQFSVERPDGSNFTLKIRSTKLEDSAMYFCASSGPLRTEAFFGQGTRLTVV.

The V gene is TRBV21-1, the J gene TRBJ2-3; TRBD1, the table's D call, was not compared with the DNA. TRBV21-1 is shown as a pseudogene. The CDR3 extends over 18 amino acids. CDR3 sequence (DNA): TGTGCCAGCAGCAAAGCAAGCCGGACAGGGGGTAGCACAGATACGCAGTATTTT. Its protein is CASSKASRTGGSTDTQYF.

V usage is TRBV7-3 and J usage is TRBJ2-7; D not certain. V was pared by 2 bases and J by 0 bases, with 11 bases between. The germline gives CDR1 SGHTA, CDR2 FQGTGA. This CDR3 is 15 amino acids long. The CDR3 spells CASSLHDTPSYEQYF. For the CDR3, the DNA is TGTGCCAGCAGCTTACACGACACCCCCTCCTACGAGCAGTACTTC.

Only a few counts were recorded for this clone. The rearrangement uses TRBV6-4 and TRBJ1-6; TRBD1 aligns across 7 bases. The CDR3 has 15 residues. Per the germline V gene, CDR1 is MRHNA and CDR2 is SNTAGT. V dropped 2 bases and J dropped 9; count of bases not matched to a gene: 7. CDR3: CASSDPPRGTSPLHF. CDR3 nucleotide sequence: TGTGCCAGCAGTGACCCCCCCAGGGGGACTTCACCCCTCCACTTT.

The chain uses TRBV11-2 and TRBJ2-7; no reliable D call. The CDR3 has 11 residues. CDR1 SGHAT and CDR2 FQNNGV come from the germline V gene. V shed 8 bases and J shed 6 bases, with 11 bases lying between them. This CDR3 is CASGPGFEQYF. The CDR3 coding sequence is TGTGCCAGCGGCCCCGGGTTCGAGCAGTACTTC. The full variable domain, in which reference TRBV11-2 and TRBJ2-7 provide the parts outside the CDR3, is EAGVAQSPRYKIIEKRQSVAFWCNPISGHATLYWYQQILGQGPKLLIQFQNNGVVDDSQLPKDRFSAERLKGVDSTLKIQPAKLEDSAVYLCASGPGFEQYFGPGTRLTVT.

This chain joins TRBV7-2 and TRBJ2-2, with unresolved D. CDR1 and CDR2 from the germline V gene are SGHTA and FQGNSA. V dropped 2 bases and J dropped 5 bases, with 6 bases sitting between them. The CDR3 covers 13 residues. CDR3 residues: CASSLRSTGELFF. The CDR3 bases are TGTGCCAGCAGCTTACGGTCGACCGGGGAGCTGTTTTTT.

The V and J genes are TRBV7-9 and TRBJ1-6; D is unresolved. Trimming pared 4 bases from V and 7 bases from J, leaving 11 bases between. The CDR3 covers 14 residues. CDR1 is SEHNR and CDR2 is FQNEAQ in the germline V gene (reference sequence). CDR3 region: CASSSNDWNSPLHF. CDR3 in DNA: TGTGCCAGCAGCTCTAATGACTGGAATTCACCCCTCCACTTT.